The rows below give T cell receptor beta chains drawn from one sample of a study of technical replicates of blood from a few donors. The data were produced by immunoSEQ multiplex PCR, yet TCRdb's version contains in-frame clones alone and is incomplete. The sample consists of 65,000 to 95,000 clones, approximately 97% of them appearing once. The material sequenced was T cells isolated from PBMCs. The receptors derive from a human donor in good health. The CDR3 runs from the conserved cysteine through the conserved F or W. A D gene is named only where the DNA matches it firmly. Only some rows state a clone size, as once, few, many or a class for expanded clones.

abundance: -
j_gene: TRBJ2-1
v_gene: TRBV7-9
d_gene: -
CDR3nt: TGTGCCAGCAAAGGTCGGACACACGTTAACGGTGAGCAGTTCTTC
CDR3aa: CASKGRTHVNGEQFF

abundance: -
j_gene: TRBJ2-2
v_gene: TRBV6-4
d_gene: TRBD1
CDR3nt: TGTGCCAGCAAGTGGACAGGAGACACCGGGGAGCTGTTTTTT
CDR3aa: CASKWTGDTGELFF

abundance: -
j_gene: TRBJ2-3
v_gene: TRBV5-1
d_gene: TRBD2
CDR3nt: TGCGCCAGCAGTGGTAGCGGGAGACCTGCAGATACGCAGTATTTT
CDR3aa: CASSGSGRPADTQYF

abundance: -
j_gene: TRBJ2-3
v_gene: TRBV2
d_gene: TRBD2
CDR3nt: TGTGCCAGCAGACCACTAGCGGGGATAAGCACAGATACGCAGTATTTT
CDR3aa: CASRPLAGISTDTQYF

abundance: -
j_gene: TRBJ2-3
v_gene: TRBV19
d_gene: -
CDR3nt: TGTGCCAGTAGTATCTCTCCTAGCACAGATACGCAGTATTTT
CDR3aa: CASSISPSTDTQYF

abundance: -
j_gene: TRBJ1-2
v_gene: TRBV11-2
d_gene: -
CDR3nt: TGTGCCAGCAGCTTGGACAGAGTAAACTATGGCTACACCTTC
CDR3aa: CASSLDRVNYGYTF

abundance: -
j_gene: TRBJ2-1
v_gene: TRBV4-3
d_gene: -
CDR3nt: TGCGCCAGCAGCCAAGTGGGCCTGGACAATGAGCAGTTCTTC
CDR3aa: CASSQVGLDNEQFF

abundance: -
j_gene: TRBJ1-2
v_gene: TRBV5-1
d_gene: TRBD1
CDR3nt: TGCGCCAGCAGCTTGGCCCCAGGGGGATATGGCTACACCTTC
CDR3aa: CASSLAPGGYGYTF

abundance: -
j_gene: TRBJ2-1
v_gene: TRBV19
d_gene: -
CDR3nt: TGTGCCAGTAGTATGGGGGACTTCATCTACAATGAGCAGTTCTTC
CDR3aa: CASSMGDFIYNEQFF

abundance: -
j_gene: TRBJ2-5
v_gene: TRBV28
d_gene: -
CDR3nt: TGTGCCGGGAGGAGGGTTCGCGCGGAGACCCAGTACTTC
CDR3aa: CAGRRVRAETQYF

abundance: -
j_gene: TRBJ1-2
v_gene: TRBV7-9
d_gene: TRBD1
CDR3nt: TGTGCCAGCAGCCCTTCCCCGACAGGGCAGGATGGCTACACCTTC
CDR3aa: CASSPSPTGQDGYTF

abundance: -
j_gene: TRBJ2-7
v_gene: TRBV5-1
d_gene: TRBD1
CDR3nt: TGCGCCAGCAGCCCCAGGGACAGCTCCTACGAGCAGTACTTC
CDR3aa: CASSPRDSSYEQYF

abundance: -
j_gene: TRBJ2-4
v_gene: TRBV6-5
d_gene: TRBD1
CDR3nt: TGTGCCAGCAGTCTTCCGGGACACAGGGGGAAACAGTACTTC
CDR3aa: CASSLPGHRGKQYF

abundance: -
j_gene: TRBJ2-1
v_gene: TRBV4-1
d_gene: -
CDR3nt: TGCGCCAGCAGCCAAGCTGTCGGGATTAATGAGCAGTTCTTC
CDR3aa: CASSQAVGINEQFF

abundance: -
j_gene: TRBJ1-5
v_gene: TRBV2
d_gene: -
CDR3nt: TGTGCCAGCAAATCTGAGAATAGCAATCAGCCCCAGCATTTT
CDR3aa: CASKSENSNQPQHF

abundance: -
j_gene: TRBJ2-7
v_gene: TRBV10-3
d_gene: -
CDR3nt: TGTGCCATCAGTGTTTCAATTAGGGGTTACGAGCAGTACTTC
CDR3aa: CAISVSIRGYEQYF

abundance: -
j_gene: TRBJ2-7
v_gene: TRBV7-2
d_gene: -
CDR3nt: TGTGCCAGCAGCTCCCAGGGCTACGAGCAGTACTTC
CDR3aa: CASSSQGYEQYF

abundance: -
j_gene: TRBJ1-5
v_gene: TRBV15
d_gene: -
CDR3nt: TGTGCCACCAGCAGAGGGGGCATAGGGAAGAGTCAGCCCCAGCATTTT
CDR3aa: CATSRGGIGKSQPQHF

abundance: -
j_gene: TRBJ2-7
v_gene: TRBV6-5
d_gene: -
CDR3nt: TGTGCCAGCAGCGGGGGAGGAGGGGCGTTATACGAGCAGTACTTC
CDR3aa: CASSGGGGALYEQYF

abundance: -
j_gene: TRBJ1-5
v_gene: TRBV2
d_gene: TRBD1
CDR3nt: TGTGCCAGCAAGCCAGGGGGTTCCTATAGCAATCAGCCCCAGCATTTT
CDR3aa: CASKPGGSYSNQPQHF

abundance: -
j_gene: TRBJ1-1
v_gene: TRBV5-1
d_gene: -
CDR3nt: TGCGCCAGCAGCTTTCAGGGTTGGGACACTGAAGCTTTCTTT
CDR3aa: CASSFQGWDTEAFF

abundance: -
j_gene: TRBJ2-7
v_gene: TRBV30
d_gene: -
CDR3nt: TGTGCCTGGTCAGGGGCTTACGAGCAGTACTTC
CDR3aa: CAWSGAYEQYF

abundance: -
j_gene: TRBJ1-2
v_gene: TRBV13
d_gene: -
CDR3nt: TGTGCCAGCAGCTTAGGCCCAGGTGGCTACACCTTC
CDR3aa: CASSLGPGGYTF

abundance: -
j_gene: TRBJ2-1
v_gene: TRBV7-9
d_gene: -
CDR3nt: TGTGCCAGCAGCACCGCAACAATCTACAATGAGCAGTTCTTC
CDR3aa: CASSTATIYNEQFF

abundance: -
j_gene: TRBJ2-7
v_gene: TRBV7-8
d_gene: TRBD1
CDR3nt: TGTGCCAGCAGCCCCTCGGACAGGGGAGCCTACGAGCAGTACTTC
CDR3aa: CASSPSDRGAYEQYF

abundance: -
j_gene: TRBJ2-1
v_gene: TRBV7-9
d_gene: -
CDR3nt: TGTGCCAGCAGCTTTTTCGGGTCCCGTCCCTACAATGAGCAGTTCTTC
CDR3aa: CASSFFGSRPYNEQFF

abundance: -
j_gene: TRBJ1-2
v_gene: TRBV27
d_gene: -
CDR3nt: TGTGCCAGCAGTTTATTAGGGTCAGGGGGCTACACCTTC
CDR3aa: CASSLLGSGGYTF

abundance: -
j_gene: TRBJ2-7
v_gene: TRBV29-1
d_gene: -
CDR3nt: TGCAGCGTTCACTACAACTACGAGCAGTACTTC
CDR3aa: CSVHYNYEQYF

abundance: -
j_gene: TRBJ2-1
v_gene: TRBV28
d_gene: TRBD1
CDR3nt: TGTGCCAGCAGTTTAACACAGGGGGGTGCCAATGAGCAGTTCTTC
CDR3aa: CASSLTQGGANEQFF

abundance: -
j_gene: TRBJ2-3
v_gene: TRBV27
d_gene: -
CDR3nt: TGTGCCAGCACTACCCGTCAAGGCGGAGATACGCAGTATTTT
CDR3aa: CASTTRQGGDTQYF

abundance: once
j_gene: TRBJ1-5
v_gene: TRBV10-2
d_gene: TRBD1
CDR3nt: TGCGCCAGCAGTGTTTCCGGGACAGGGGTCTTCAATCAGCCCCAGCATTTT
CDR3aa: CASSVSGTGVFNQPQHF

abundance: -
j_gene: TRBJ1-2
v_gene: TRBV2
d_gene: -
CDR3nt: TGTGCCAGCAGTGAAAGGAGGGGAAGCTATGGCTACACCTTC
CDR3aa: CASSERRGSYGYTF

abundance: -
j_gene: TRBJ2-5
v_gene: TRBV5-1
d_gene: -
CDR3nt: TGCGCCAGCAGCCACAGGGAACAAGAGACCCAGTACTTC
CDR3aa: CASSHREQETQYF